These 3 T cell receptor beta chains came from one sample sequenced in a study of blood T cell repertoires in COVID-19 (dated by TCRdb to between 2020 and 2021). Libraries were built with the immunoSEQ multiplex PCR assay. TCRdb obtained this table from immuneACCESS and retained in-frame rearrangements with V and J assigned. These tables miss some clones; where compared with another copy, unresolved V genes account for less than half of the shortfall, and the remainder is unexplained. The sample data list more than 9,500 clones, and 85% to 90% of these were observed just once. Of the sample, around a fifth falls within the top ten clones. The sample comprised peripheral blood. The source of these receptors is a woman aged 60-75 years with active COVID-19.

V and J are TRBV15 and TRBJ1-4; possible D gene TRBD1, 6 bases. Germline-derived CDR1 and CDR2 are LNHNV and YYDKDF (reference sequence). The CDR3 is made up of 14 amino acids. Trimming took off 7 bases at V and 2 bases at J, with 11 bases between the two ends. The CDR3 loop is CATTYRGTNEKLFF. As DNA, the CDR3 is TGTGCCACCACCTATAGGGGGACTAATGAAAAACTGTTTTTT.

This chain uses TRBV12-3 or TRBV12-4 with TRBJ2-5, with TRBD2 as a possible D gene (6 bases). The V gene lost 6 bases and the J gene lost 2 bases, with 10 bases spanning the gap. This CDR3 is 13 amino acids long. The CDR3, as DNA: TGTGCCAGCAGCCAGGGACTTCAAGAGACCCAGTACTTC. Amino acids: CASSQGLQETQYF.

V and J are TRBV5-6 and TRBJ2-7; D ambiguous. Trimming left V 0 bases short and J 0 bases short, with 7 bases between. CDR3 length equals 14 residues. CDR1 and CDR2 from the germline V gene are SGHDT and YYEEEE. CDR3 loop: CASSLGLSSYEQYF. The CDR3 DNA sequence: TGTGCCAGCAGCTTGGGCTTGAGCTCCTACGAGCAGTACTTC.